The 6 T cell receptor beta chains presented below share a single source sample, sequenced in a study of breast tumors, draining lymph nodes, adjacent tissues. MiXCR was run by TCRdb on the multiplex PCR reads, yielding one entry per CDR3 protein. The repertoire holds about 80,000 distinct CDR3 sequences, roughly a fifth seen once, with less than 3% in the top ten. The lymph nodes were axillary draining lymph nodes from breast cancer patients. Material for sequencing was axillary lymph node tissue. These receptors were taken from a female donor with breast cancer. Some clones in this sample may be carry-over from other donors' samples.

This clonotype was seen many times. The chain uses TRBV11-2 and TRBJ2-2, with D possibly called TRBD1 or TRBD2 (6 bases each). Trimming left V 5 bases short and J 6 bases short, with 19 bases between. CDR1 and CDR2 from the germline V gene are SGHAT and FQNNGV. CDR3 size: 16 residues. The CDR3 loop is CASSAGTGGAAGELFF. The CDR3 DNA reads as TGTGCCAGCAGCGCAGGTACCGGGGGCGCCGCCGGGGAGCTGTTTTTT.

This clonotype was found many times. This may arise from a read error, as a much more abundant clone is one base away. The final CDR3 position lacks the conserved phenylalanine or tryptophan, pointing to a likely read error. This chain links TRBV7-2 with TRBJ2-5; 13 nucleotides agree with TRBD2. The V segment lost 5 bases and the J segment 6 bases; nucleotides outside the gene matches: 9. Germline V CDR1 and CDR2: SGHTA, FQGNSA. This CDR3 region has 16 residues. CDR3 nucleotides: TGTGCCAGCAGCCCGCGGACTAGCGGGAGTCCAAAGACCCAGTACCTC. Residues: CASSPRTSGSPKTQYL.

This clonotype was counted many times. The CDR3 sequence is CASSLEGGYSYEQYF. Written as DNA, the CDR3 is TGTGCCAGCAGCTTAGAGGGGGGATACTCCTACGAGCAGTACTTC. The rearrangement links TRBV11-2 to TRBJ2-7; weak D call: TRBD2 (6 bases). The CDR3 has 15 amino acids. With 0 bases removed from V and 0 bases from J, the gap between germline ends came to 9 bases. CDR1 and CDR2 from the germline V gene are SGHAT and FQNNGV.

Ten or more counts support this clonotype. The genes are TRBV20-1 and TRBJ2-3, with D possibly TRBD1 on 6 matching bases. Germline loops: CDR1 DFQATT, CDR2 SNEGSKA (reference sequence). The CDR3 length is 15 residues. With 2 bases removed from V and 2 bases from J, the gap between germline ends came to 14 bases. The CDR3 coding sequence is TGCAGTGCTAGACCCACAGGGTCTCTCACAGATACGCAGTATTTT. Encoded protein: CSARPTGSLTDTQYF.

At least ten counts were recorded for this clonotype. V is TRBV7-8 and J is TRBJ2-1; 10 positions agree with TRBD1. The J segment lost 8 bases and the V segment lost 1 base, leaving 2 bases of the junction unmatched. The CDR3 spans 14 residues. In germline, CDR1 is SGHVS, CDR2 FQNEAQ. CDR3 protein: CASSLEGQGYEQFF. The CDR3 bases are TGTGCCAGCAGCTTAGAGGGACAGGGGTATGAGCAGTTCTTC.

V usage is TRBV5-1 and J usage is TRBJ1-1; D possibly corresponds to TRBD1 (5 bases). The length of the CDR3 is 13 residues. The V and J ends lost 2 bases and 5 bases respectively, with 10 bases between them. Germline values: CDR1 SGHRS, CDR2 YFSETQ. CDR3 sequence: CASSFEGLTEAFF. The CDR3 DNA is TGCGCCAGCAGCTTTGAGGGGTTGACTGAAGCTTTCTTT.